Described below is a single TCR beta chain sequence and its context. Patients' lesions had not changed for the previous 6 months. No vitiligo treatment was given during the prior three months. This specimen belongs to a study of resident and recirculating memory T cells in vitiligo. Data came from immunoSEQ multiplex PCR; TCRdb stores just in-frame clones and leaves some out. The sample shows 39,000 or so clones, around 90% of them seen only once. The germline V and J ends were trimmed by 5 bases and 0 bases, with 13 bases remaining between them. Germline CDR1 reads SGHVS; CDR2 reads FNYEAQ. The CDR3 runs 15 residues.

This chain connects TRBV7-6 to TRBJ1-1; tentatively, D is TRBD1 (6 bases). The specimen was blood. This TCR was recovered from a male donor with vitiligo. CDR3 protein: CASSRRGGMNTEAFF. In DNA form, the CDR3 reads TGTGCCAGCAGCCGGAGGGGGGGAATGAACACTGAAGCTTTCTTT.